These 16 T cell receptor beta chains originate from one sample sequenced in a study of control samples from healthy donors and cancer patients (dated by TCRdb to between 2020 and 2021). Libraries were made using the immunoSEQ multiplex PCR assay. Not all clones reach the TCRdb copy of this immuneACCESS table, which keeps in-frame sequences only. Checked studies attribute under half of the gap to unresolved V genes and leave the rest unexplained. This sample gives nearly 200,000 clones in total; approximately 91% of them show up just once. Of the sample, 1.5% to 2% is held by the ten largest clones. The sequenced sample was blood. The receptor set was obtained from a man younger than 45 in good health.

This sequence joins TRBV18 and TRBJ2-2, with D possibly being TRBD1 (5 bases). Trimming took 1 base from V and 4 from J, leaving 7 bases between them. CDR3 size: 14 residues. The V gene's germline CDR1 is KGHSH and CDR2 LQKENI. The CDR3 loop is CASSPQGSTGELFF. In DNA form, the CDR3 reads TGTGCCAGCTCACCACAGGGGTCCACCGGGGAGCTGTTTTTT.

The chain combines TRBV6-6 with TRBJ2-7; 11 bases are shared with TRBD1. V dropped 8 bases and J dropped 2; count of bases not matched to a gene: 5. Per germline, CDR1 MNHNY and CDR2 SVGAGI (reference sequence). CDR3 length: 14 residues. CDR3 nucleotide sequence: TGTGCCAGCGGGGGGACAGGGGGGCCCTACGAGCAGTACTTC. Protein: CASGGTGGPYEQYF.

V usage is TRBV6-1 and J usage is TRBJ1-1; D unresolved. Trimming took 2 bases from V and 3 from J, leaving 13 bases between them. Germline values: CDR1 MNHNS, CDR2 SASEGT. This CDR3 is 15 amino acids long. The CDR3 DNA follows: TGTGCCAGCAGTGAACGTAAAGGGAGGGACACTGAAGCTTTCTTT. Translating it yields CASSERKGRDTEAFF.

The chain is built from TRBV30 and TRBJ1-1; 7 positions agree with TRBD1. The CDR3 contains 13 residues. Germline-derived CDR1 and CDR2 are GTSNPN and SVGIG (reference sequence). V lost 5 bases, J lost 0 bases, and 3 bases stayed unmatched. Here the CDR3 DNA reads TGTGCCTGGGGGGGACAGTTGAACACTGAAGCTTTCTTT. Protein sequence: CAWGGQLNTEAFF. Full variable domain (remainder filled in from reference TRBV30 and TRBJ1-1): SQTIHQWPATLVQPVGSPLSLECTVEGTSNPNLYWYRQAAGRGLQLLFYSVGIGQISSEVPQNLSASRPQDRQFILSSKKLLLSDSGFYLCAWGGQLNTEAFFGQGTRLTVV.

V is TRBV7-9 and J is TRBJ1-1; D perhaps matches TRBD1 (6 bases). In germline, CDR1 is SEHNR, CDR2 FQNEAQ (reference sequence). Between the trimmed V and J ends, which lost 5 bases and 0 bases, there was a span of 10 bases. The CDR3 consists of 14 residues. The CDR3 DNA follows: TGTGCCAGCAGCGCACAGGGCTTGAACACTGAAGCTTTCTTT. Its protein product is CASSAQGLNTEAFF. The full variable domain, in which reference TRBV7-9 and TRBJ1-1 provide the parts outside the CDR3, is DTGVSQNPRHKITKRGQNVTFRCDPISEHNRLYWYRQTLGQGPEFLTYFQNEAQLEKSRLLSDRFSAERPKGSFSTLEIQRTEQGDSAMYLCASSAQGLNTEAFFGQGTRLTVV.

The CDR3 reads CASSLEAGPGGYTF. CDR3 coding DNA: TGCGCCAGCAGCTTGGAGGCAGGCCCAGGTGGCTACACCTTC. This sequence joins TRBV5-1 and TRBJ1-2, with D unresolved. Looked up from germline, CDR1 is SGHRS and CDR2 is YFSETQ. V was cut by 0 bases and J by 7 bases, with 13 bases left in between. This CDR3 has 14 amino acids.

The gene calls are TRBV18 and TRBJ1-2; no definite D call. Germline V gene sequence: CDR1 KGHSH, CDR2 LQKENI. CDR3 size: 14 residues. Trimming stripped 3 bases from V and 7 bases from J, with 15 bases between. CDR3 sequence: CASSPGKQYLGYTF. CDR3 nucleotides: TGTGCCAGCTCACCCGGAAAACAGTACCTTGGCTACACCTTC.

The chain recombines TRBV20-1 with TRBJ2-7; maybe TRBD1 (6 bases). Germline values: CDR1 DFQATT, CDR2 SNEGSKA (reference sequence). Trimming removed 3 bases at V and 7 bases at J, with 19 bases between. The CDR3 sequence is 14 residues long. The CDR3 nucleotides read TGCAGTGCTAGTCCCGGACAGAGAGTGAGGGAGCAGTACTTC. The encoded protein is CSASPGQRVREQYF.

The rearrangement joins TRBV11-2 to TRBJ2-5; tentative D call: TRBD1 (5 bases). The V gene's germline CDR1 is SGHAT and CDR2 FQNNGV. The CDR3 runs to 14 residues. With 5 bases removed from V and 2 bases from J, the gap between germline ends came to 12 bases. CDR3 DNA sequence: TGTGCCAGCAGCCTGGACACCATTCAAGAGACCCAGTACTTC. It translates to CASSLDTIQETQYF.

This chain uses TRBV19 with TRBJ2-4; 8 bases fit TRBD2. V shed 2 bases and J 0 bases; nucleotides not matched to a gene: 6. CDR1 and CDR2 (germline): LNHDA, SQIVND (reference sequence). CDR3 size: 17 residues. The CDR3 coding sequence is TGTGCCAGTAGTATATACCGGGGGGGGCTAGCCAAAAACATTCAGTACTTC. Translating gives CASSIYRGGLAKNIQYF.

The J gene is TRBJ2-7, the V gene TRBV6-2 or TRBV6-3, with 7 bases identical to TRBD2. The junction had 8 bases not matched to a gene; V was cut back by 5 bases and J by 1 base. This CDR3 has 15 residues. CDR1 is MNHEY, CDR2 SVGEGT, per germline. The DNA of the CDR3 is TGTGCCAGCAGTCGAAGGAGCGGGGTTTCCTACGAGCAGTACTTC. Translated: CASSRRSGVSYEQYF.

This clone was picked up one time. The chain has TRBV9 and TRBJ2-3; TRBD2 agrees at 8 bases. The CDR3 runs 18 residues. Germline trimming cut 4 bases from V and 0 bases from J; bases unmatched to any gene: 13. Germline V CDR1 and CDR2: SGDLS, YYNGEE. CDR3 sequence reads: CASSRAGGRDPSTDTQYF. The DNA for the CDR3 is TGTGCCAGCAGCCGGGCGGGGGGACGAGATCCTAGCACAGATACGCAGTATTTT.

A few counts support this clone. V and J are TRBV5-1 and TRBJ2-2; the D gene is possibly TRBD2 (5 bases). CDR1 SGHRS and CDR2 YFSETQ come from the germline V gene. V shed 2 bases and J shed 4 bases, with 12 bases lying between them. This CDR3 spans 15 amino acids. As DNA, the CDR3 is TGCGCCAGCAGCTTTGCTCGGAGGAGCACCGGGGAGCTGTTTTTT. Its protein product is CASSFARRSTGELFF.

The J gene is TRBJ1-5, the V gene TRBV27; 9 bases map to TRBD1. V lost 5 bases to trimming and J lost 1 base; unmatched junction nucleotides: 12. The CDR3 is made up of 18 amino acids. Per the germline V gene, CDR1 is MNHEY and CDR2 is SMNVEV (reference sequence). The CDR3 coding sequence is TGTGCCAGCAGTCCCCGCACAGGGGGCATGGGAAGCAATCAGCCCCAGCATTTT. Translation: CASSPRTGGMGSNQPQHF.

This clone was seen just once. This specimen includes other DNA sequences encoding the same CDR3. This rearrangement joins TRBV21-1 to TRBJ1-5. TRBV21-1 is a listed pseudogene. CDR3 length equals 15 residues. DNA for the CDR3: TGTGCCAGCAGCAAGGCTGCACGGAGCAATCAGCCCCAGCATTTT. This translates into CASSKAARSNQPQHF.

This clone was seen just once. The chain uses TRBV30 and TRBJ1-1, with 9 positions matching TRBD1. V trimming: 5 bases; J trimming: 4 bases; junction bases outside the gene matches: 8. The length of the CDR3 is 14 residues. Per germline, CDR1 GTSNPN and CDR2 SVGIG (reference sequence). The CDR3 nucleotides are TGTGCCTGGGTGGGGGACAGGGTGAGCACTGAAGCTTTCTTT. Its protein product is CAWVGDRVSTEAFF.